These 17 T cell receptor beta chains originate from one sample sequenced in a study of T cells in Graves' hyperthyroidism and ophthalmopathy. RNA transcripts yielded amplified TCR beta CDR3 regions. The TCR CDR3 first-round RT-PCR relied on the HTBI primer set. TCRdb re-called the multiplex PCR reads through MiXCR, storing one row per CDR3 protein. The data contain 45,000 or so distinct CDR3 sequences, around 45% of them seen just once; the ten biggest clones take up approximately 30%. The sequenced sample consisted of peripheral blood or thyroid tissue (not recorded which). All receptors come from a woman aged 50 to 60 with Graves' hyperthyroidism.

By frequency in the sample, this clonotype is medium-sized. The rearrangement uses TRBV2 and TRBJ2-7; TRBD1 matches 10 bases. CDR1 is SNHLY, CDR2 FYNNEI, per germline. The junction had 7 bases not matched to a gene; V was cut back by 6 bases and J by 5 bases. This CDR3 region has 14 residues. CDR3 residues: CASSWDRGTDEQYF. CDR3 sequence (DNA): TGTGCCAGCAGCTGGGACAGGGGCACGGACGAGCAGTACTTC.

This clonotype was counted many times. The V gene is TRBV7-3, the J gene TRBJ1-2; 7 nucleotides match TRBD1. The CDR3 contains 15 residues. The trim removed 2 bases at V and 4 bases at J, leaving 7 bases unmatched. The V gene's germline CDR1 is SGHTA and CDR2 FQGTGA. In DNA, the CDR3 is TGTGCCAGCAGCTTAGACGCCGGGACAGCCTATGGCTACACCTTC. This gives the protein CASSLDAGTAYGYTF.

As for this clonotype: Mismatch with germline at one junction end may stem from a read error. The chain links TRBV6-1 to TRBJ1-1; D ambiguous. Looked up from germline, CDR1 is MNHNS and CDR2 is SASEGT. This CDR3 is 14 amino acids long. In DNA, the CDR3 is TGTGCCAGCCTTACTTGGACGTTGAACACTGAAGTTTCCTTT. It is translated as CASLTWTLNTEVSF.

The chain joins TRBV20-1 to TRBJ2-7; 8 nucleotides line up with TRBD2. The length of the CDR3 is 13 residues. The germline V gene encodes CDR1 DFQATT and CDR2 SNEGSKA (reference sequence). CDR3 protein: CSLGFSGTYEQYF. For the CDR3, the DNA is TGCAGCTTAGGATTTAGCGGGACCTACGAGCAGTACTTC.

About this clonotype itself: One end of the junction varies from germline; a read error may be responsible. CDR3 amino acids: CAGSPGGKTVF. For the CDR3, the DNA is TGTGCCGGCAGCCCCGGGGGAAAAACTGTTTTT. The chain employs TRBV2 and TRBJ1-4, with D tentatively TRBD1 (5 bases). Germline V lookup: CDR1 SNHLY, CDR2 FYNNEI. This CDR3 region has 11 residues. The full variable domain, rest sourced from reference TRBV2 and TRBJ1-4, is EPEVTQTPSHQVTQMGQEVILRCVPISNHLYFYWYRQILGQKVEFLVSFYNNEISEKSEIFDDQFSVERPDGSNFTLKIRSTKLEDSAMYFCAGSPGGKTVFGSGTQLSVL.

This rearrangement joins TRBV7-9 to TRBJ2-7; possibly TRBD2 for D (6 bases). CDR1 and CDR2 (germline): SEHNR, FQNEAQ (reference sequence). The CDR3 extends over 15 amino acids. Trimming removed 5 bases at V and 3 bases at J, with 17 bases between. CDR3 protein: CASSPEGLGGYEQYF. In DNA form, the CDR3 reads TGTGCCAGCAGCCCCGAGGGGTTGGGGGGCTACGAGCAGTACTTC.

The chain carries TRBV5-1 and TRBJ2-5, with 9 nucleotides matching TRBD1. V lost 4 bases and J lost 2; bases outside the gene matches: 9. The length of the CDR3 is 16 residues. Per the germline V gene, CDR1 is SGHRS and CDR2 is YFSETQ. This CDR3 is CASSAGQGRGQETQYF. The CDR3, as DNA: TGCGCCAGCAGCGCGGGACAGGGAAGAGGGCAAGAGACCCAGTACTTC.

The sample holds many counts of this clonotype. V usage is TRBV7-3 and J usage is TRBJ2-7, with D possibly being TRBD2 (6 bases). CDR3 length: 14 residues. Germline V gives CDR1 SGHTA, CDR2 FQGTGA. The V end was cut by 4 bases, the J end by 4 bases, with 14 bases between. CDR3 DNA: TGTGCCAGCAGCTCATTTGGCGGGATTTACGAGCAGTACTTC. Residues: CASSSFGGIYEQYF.

The V and J genes are TRBV5-5 and TRBJ2-1; D is uncertain. Trimming cost V 4 bases and J 5 bases, with 10 bases left between them. The CDR3 runs 13 residues. Germline-derived CDR1 and CDR2 are SGHKS and YYEKEE (reference sequence). Here the CDR3 reads CASSLGPDNEQFF. The CDR3 DNA reads as TGTGCCAGCAGCCTTGGGCCAGACAATGAGCAGTTCTTC.

This clonotype was found many times. The rearrangement joins TRBV7-2 to TRBJ1-2; 8 positions match TRBD1. Looked up from germline, CDR1 is SGHTA and CDR2 is FQGNSA. This CDR3 spans 13 amino acids. The ends lost 1 base at V and 7 bases at J; junction bases unmatched: 2. The CDR3 sequence: CASSLGTGSGYTF. The DNA of the CDR3 is TGTGCCAGCAGCTTAGGGACAGGGAGTGGCTACACCTTC.

This clonotype showed up many times. V and J are TRBV28 and TRBJ2-7, with D perhaps matching TRBD2 (6 bases). Germline loops: CDR1 MDHEN, CDR2 SYDVKM. V lost 4 bases and J 0 bases, leaving 16 bases between the germline ends. This CDR3 region has 16 residues. CDR3: CASSSTRRGISYEQYF. The CDR3 coding sequence is TGTGCCAGCAGTTCAACTAGGCGGGGAATCTCCTACGAGCAGTACTTC.

In its sample, this clonotype ranks as medium-sized. The genes are TRBV20-1 and TRBJ2-2; the D gene could be TRBD1 or TRBD2 (6 bases each). The CDR3 runs to 14 residues. V lost 6 bases and J 1 base, leaving 12 bases between the germline ends. In germline, CDR1 is DFQATT, CDR2 SNEGSKA (reference sequence). CDR3 in amino acids: CSARKGGNTGELFF. The CDR3 DNA reads TGCAGTGCCAGGAAGGGGGGGAACACCGGGGAGCTGTTTTTT.

This clonotype was counted many times. The gene calls are TRBV20-1 and TRBJ2-3, with 11 bases identical to TRBD2. V lost 6 bases, J lost 2 bases, and 13 bases stayed unmatched. The CDR3 totals 17 residues. The germline V gene encodes CDR1 DFQATT and CDR2 SNEGSKA (reference sequence). This CDR3 reads CSATGGTSGGFTDTQYF. The CDR3 coding sequence is TGCAGTGCCACGGGGGGCACTAGCGGGGGCTTCACAGATACGCAGTATTTT.

The chain is built from TRBV29-1 and TRBJ1-1; D is possibly TRBD1 (6 bases). This CDR3 region has 14 residues. V dropped 4 bases and J dropped 1 base, with 13 bases sitting between them. Germline values: CDR1 SQVTM, CDR2 ANQGSEA. The CDR3 here is CSVAHREKNTEAFF. The DNA for the CDR3 is TGCAGCGTTGCCCACAGGGAGAAGAACACTGAAGCTTTCTTT. The whole variable domain, remainder taken from reference TRBV29-1 and TRBJ1-1, is SAVISQKPSRDICQRGTSLTIQCQVDSQVTMMFWYRQQPGQSLTLIATANQGSEATYESGFVIDKFPISRPNLTFSTLTVSNMSPEDSSIYLCSVAHREKNTEAFFGQGTRLTVV.

With regard to this clonotype: One end of the junction does not line up with germline, which may come from a read error. V and J are TRBV10-3 and TRBJ2-7; TRBD2 aligns across 9 bases. Germline loops: CDR1 ENHRY, CDR2 SYGVKD. This CDR3 has 15 amino acids. The CDR3 nucleotides read TGTGCCATCGGTGAGAGCGGGAGGTTCGTGTACGGGCAGTACTTC. Translating it yields CAIGESGRFVYGQYF.

Comment on this clonotype: Sequence at one end of the junction differs from germline and may be a read error. The rearrangement uses TRBV6-5 and TRBJ2-5; D might be TRBD1 or TRBD2, each matching 7 bases. Germline CDR1 and CDR2: MNHEY and SVGAGI. This CDR3 contains 16 residues. The CDR3 region is CASSLGQTGSGETQHF. The DNA for the CDR3 is TGTGCCAGCAGTTTGGGGCAGACAGGGAGCGGGGAGACCCAGCACTTC.

V is TRBV9 and J is TRBJ1-5, with unresolved D. The CDR3 spans 15 residues. CDR1 is SGDLS, CDR2 YYNGEE, per germline. Trimming cost V 8 bases and J 5 bases, with 20 bases left between them. CDR3 sequence reads: CASSFSDGLYQPQHF. For the CDR3, the DNA is TGTGCCAGTAGTTTTTCGGACGGGCTCTATCAGCCCCAGCATTTT.